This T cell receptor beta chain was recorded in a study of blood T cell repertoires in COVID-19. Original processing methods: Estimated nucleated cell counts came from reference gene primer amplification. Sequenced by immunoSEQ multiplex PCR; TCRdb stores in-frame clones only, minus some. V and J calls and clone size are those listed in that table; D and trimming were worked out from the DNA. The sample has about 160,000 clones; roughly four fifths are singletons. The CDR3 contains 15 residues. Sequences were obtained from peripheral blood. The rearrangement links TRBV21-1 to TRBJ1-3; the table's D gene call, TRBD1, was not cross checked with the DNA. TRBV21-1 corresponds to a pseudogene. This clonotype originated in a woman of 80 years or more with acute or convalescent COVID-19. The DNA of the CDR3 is TGTGCCAGCAGCAAACAATTCAGGGCTGGAAACACCATATATTTT. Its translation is CASSKQFRAGNTIYF.